Shown below are 27 T cell receptor beta chains from a single sample sequenced in a study of cytomegalovirus exposure and HLA in healthy donors. PCR involved 60 Vbeta and 13 Jbeta primers. Clones were read by immunoSEQ multiplex PCR, and TCRdb kept only the in-frame ones, dropping some. Of about 150,000 clones in the sample, 75% to 85% were seen once. The sequencing input was PBMCs. These receptors originate from a woman aged 40 to 50 in good health and CMV-seropositive.

This chain connects TRBV15 to TRBJ2-2; D call uncertain. V was trimmed by 0 bases and J by 7 bases, leaving 6 bases between them. Per the germline V gene, CDR1 is LNHNV and CDR2 is YYDKDF (reference sequence). CDR3 size: 13 residues. CDR3 DNA: TGTGCCACCAGCAGAGATCGGAGCGGGGAGCTGTTTTTT. It translates to CATSRDRSGELFF.

The rearrangement joins TRBV6-6 to TRBJ2-7; 8 bases are shared with TRBD2. Per the germline V gene, CDR1 is MNHNY and CDR2 is SVGAGI (reference sequence). The CDR3 is 14 amino acids. Trimming cost V 7 bases and J 2 bases; bases outside gene matches: 7. Here the CDR3 reads CASTRGAGTYEQYF. The CDR3 DNA sequence: TGTGCCAGCACGCGGGGGGCGGGGACCTACGAGCAGTACTTC.

The chain has TRBV27 and TRBJ2-1, with 7 bases aligning to TRBD1. Unmatched junction bases numbered 14, after V lost 6 bases and J lost 0 bases. The CDR3 loop spans 18 amino acids. The germline CDR1 and CDR2 sequences are MNHEY and SMNVEV (reference sequence). The CDR3, as DNA: TGTGCCAGCAGCTCTAGGGGGCTGGGGGACAACTCCTACAATGAGCAGTTCTTC. Its translation: CASSSRGLGDNSYNEQFF.

The gene calls are TRBV13 and TRBJ2-6; 16 bases fit TRBD2. The CDR3 is made up of 18 amino acids. Trimming at V came to 4 bases and at J to 3 bases, leaving 3 bases not matched to a gene. Looked up from germline, CDR1 is PRHDT and CDR2 is FYEKMQ (reference sequence). CDR3 region: CASSWGLAGGFGANVLTF. Written as DNA, the CDR3 is TGTGCCAGCAGCTGGGGACTAGCGGGAGGGTTTGGGGCCAACGTCCTGACTTTC.

The chain recombines TRBV7-3 with TRBJ2-2; maybe TRBD2 (6 bases). In germline, CDR1 is SGHTA, CDR2 FQGTGA. This CDR3 has 13 residues. The germline V and J ends were trimmed by 5 bases and 5 bases, with 9 bases remaining between them. The DNA of the CDR3 is TGTGCCAGCAGCCCACGGGGGACCGGGGAGCTGTTTTTT. It specifies CASSPRGTGELFF.

The chain joins TRBV19 to TRBJ2-2; 7 nucleotides line up with TRBD1. This CDR3 spans 13 amino acids. Germline CDR1 is LNHDA and CDR2 is SQIVND (reference sequence). V lost 9 bases, J lost 3 bases, and 4 bases stayed unmatched. CDR3 in amino acids: CASGTVDTGELFF. As DNA, the CDR3 is TGTGCCAGCGGGACAGTGGACACCGGGGAGCTGTTTTTT.

This clone has just a few counts. The chain links TRBV7-9 to TRBJ1-5; possible D gene TRBD1, 5 bases. The CDR3 contains 15 residues. Germline V gene data show CDR1 as SEHNR and CDR2 as FQNEAQ (reference sequence). V was clipped by 3 bases and J by 0 bases, with 9 bases between them. The CDR3 DNA sequence: TGTGCCAGCAGCTTCGGGGGAGATAGCAATCAGCCCCAGCATTTT. This sequence encodes CASSFGGDSNQPQHF.

The chain has TRBV19 and TRBJ1-1; D is perhaps TRBD1 (6 bases). The ends were cut back, 7 bases at V and 5 bases at J, with 17 bases in the middle. This CDR3 region has 14 residues. Germline CDR1 LNHDA, CDR2 SQIVND (reference sequence). CDR3 in DNA: TGTGCCAGTACCCGGGGGGGGCTCAGTACTGAAGCTTTCTTT. It specifies CASTRGGLSTEAFF.

V and J are TRBV28 and TRBJ1-5, with TRBD1 as a possible D gene (5 bases). Trimming cost V 9 bases and J 5 bases, with 14 bases left between them. Germline CDR1 reads MDHEN; CDR2 reads SYDVKM. The CDR3 covers 13 residues. CDR3 sequence (DNA): TGTGCCAGTGCCGCGGGGGGTTATCAGCCCCAGCATTTT. Protein sequence: CASAAGGYQPQHF.

CDR3 bases: TGTGCCAGCAACCGGGGGACAGATACGCAGTATTTT. This sequence encodes CASNRGTDTQYF. This sequence joins TRBV18 and TRBJ2-3; D may be TRBD2 (6 bases). V lost 8 bases, J lost 3 bases, and 9 bases lay in between. The CDR3 runs to 12 residues. Germline V CDR1 and CDR2: KGHSH, LQKENI. Filled out from reference TRBV18 and TRBJ2-3, the complete variable domain reads NAGVMQNPRHLVRRRGQEARLRCSPMKGHSHVYWYRQLPEEGLKFMVYLQKENIIDESGMPKERFSAEFPKEGPSILRIQQVVRGDSAAYFCASNRGTDTQYFGPGTRLTVL.

J is TRBJ2-1 and V is TRBV5-1; 8 bases fit TRBD2. V dropped 4 bases and J dropped 10; count of bases not matched to a gene: 10. CDR3 length: 14 amino acids. The germline V gene encodes CDR1 SGHRS and CDR2 YFSETQ. This CDR3 reads CASSPREGNGEQFF. The CDR3 nucleotides read TGCGCCAGCAGCCCCCGGGAGGGGAATGGGGAGCAGTTCTTC.

This clone was recorded a few times. J is TRBJ2-2 and V is TRBV19; TRBD2 agrees at 7 bases. Germline-derived CDR1 and CDR2 are LNHDA and SQIVND (reference sequence). The CDR3 is 16 residues long. V was clipped by 4 bases and J by 1 base; unmatched bases: 6. The CDR3 region is CASSRGRGENTGELFF. The CDR3 bases are TGTGCCAGTAGTAGGGGACGGGGGGAGAACACCGGGGAGCTGTTTTTT. Using reference TRBV19 and TRBJ2-2 for the parts outside the CDR3, the full variable domain is DGGITQSPKYLFRKEGQNVTLSCEQNLNHDAMYWYRQDPGQGLRLIYYSQIVNDFQKGDIAEGYSVSREKKESFPLTVTSAQKNPTAFYLCASSRGRGENTGELFFGEGSRLTVL.

This chain uses TRBV5-6 with TRBJ1-4; D might be TRBD1 (5 bases). This CDR3 contains 15 residues. Trimming cost V 3 bases and J 3 bases, with 12 bases left between them. CDR1 and CDR2 (germline): SGHDT, YYEEEE. CDR3 bases: TGTGCCAGCAGCTCGCTGGGGCGAGCTAATGAAAAACTGTTTTTT. Encoded protein: CASSSLGRANEKLFF.

The chain employs TRBV9 and TRBJ2-1; 8 bases are shared with TRBD2. Germline CDR1 and CDR2: SGDLS and YYNGEE. The CDR3 contains 15 residues. The ends lost 0 bases at V and 5 bases at J; junction bases unmatched: 4. The CDR3 spells CASSVVAGGNNEQFF. The CDR3 region has the DNA TGTGCCAGCAGCGTAGTCGCGGGAGGAAACAATGAGCAGTTCTTC.

In the case of this clone: The junction and the germline gene differ at one end; a read error may be behind it. The rearrangement uses TRBV7-7 and TRBJ2-1, with TRBD2 matching 12 bases. Germline lookup yields CDR1 SSHAT and CDR2 FNYEAQ (reference sequence). The CDR3 is made up of 15 amino acids. CDR3 protein: CASSPGLAGNNEQFF. In DNA, the CDR3 is TGTGCTAGCAGCCCTGGACTAGCGGGGAACAATGAGCAGTTCTTC.

This clone was detected only once. The V call is TRBV19, the J call TRBJ2-1; 12 bases agree with TRBD2. From germline, CDR1 is LNHDA and CDR2 SQIVND (reference sequence). CDR3 size: 16 residues. The trim removed 4 bases at V and 4 bases at J, leaving 5 bases unmatched. The CDR3 here is CASSTTTSGSYNEQFF. The CDR3 coding sequence is TGTGCCAGTAGTACCACGACTAGCGGGAGTTACAATGAGCAGTTCTTC.

The genes are TRBV7-8 and TRBJ1-3; D perhaps matches TRBD1 (6 bases). This CDR3 region has 14 residues. The germline V gene has CDR1 SGHVS and CDR2 FQNEAQ. Trimming left V 6 bases short and J 3 bases short, with 12 bases between. DNA for the CDR3: TGTGCCAGCAGACAGTTAGGGGGTGGAAACACCATATATTTT. This translates into CASRQLGGGNTIYF.

Concerning this clone: This sample also contains other DNA sequences that code for the same CDR3. This sequence joins TRBV5-1 and TRBJ1-5; possibly TRBD1 for D (6 bases). Trimming removed 0 bases at V and 2 bases at J, with 9 bases between. CDR3 length equals 15 residues. CDR1 and CDR2 from the germline V gene are SGHRS and YFSETQ. CDR3 sequence: CASSLEGGGNQPQHF. CDR3 DNA sequence: TGCGCCAGCAGCTTGGAAGGGGGGGGCAATCAGCCCCAGCATTTT.

Only one count was recorded for this clone. The J gene is TRBJ2-1, the V gene TRBV4-1, with a weak D call TRBD1 (6 bases). The CDR3 covers 14 residues. CDR1 is MGHRA and CDR2 is YSYEKL in the germline V gene. Trimming shortened V by 2 bases and J by 3 bases, and 8 bases separated the two germline ends. The DNA of the CDR3 is TGCGCCAGCAGCCAATCGGACAGCTACAATGAGCAGTTCTTC. Translated, it gives CASSQSDSYNEQFF.

This rearrangement joins TRBV7-9 to TRBJ2-3; 11 positions match TRBD2. V lost 7 bases and J lost 6; bases outside the gene matches: 9. This CDR3 has 15 amino acids. The V gene's germline CDR1 is SEHNR and CDR2 FQNEAQ (reference sequence). CDR3 in amino acids: CASIALAGVFDTQYF. The CDR3 nucleotides read TGTGCCAGCATCGCACTAGCGGGAGTATTTGATACGCAGTATTTT.

As regards this clone: The sample has other DNA sequences that encode this CDR3 too. This chain joins TRBV21-1 and TRBJ2-5; the table's D call, TRBD2, was not checked against the DNA. TRBV21-1 is a known pseudogene. This CDR3 is built from 15 residues. In DNA form, the CDR3 reads TGTGCCAGCAGCCGAGAGCGCTCGACGGAGGAGACCCAGTACTTC. It is translated as CASSRERSTEETQYF.

The rearrangement uses TRBV7-8 and TRBJ1-1; D possibly corresponds to TRBD1 (6 bases). Germline CDR1 is SGHVS and CDR2 is FQNEAQ. The CDR3 is 15 amino acids. Trimming pared 5 bases from V and 1 base from J, leaving 14 bases between. CDR3 sequence reads: CASSPSPGQNTEAFF. In DNA form, the CDR3 reads TGTGCCAGCAGCCCTAGTCCGGGACAGAACACTGAAGCTTTCTTT.

The chain carries TRBV30 and TRBJ1-1; a possible D gene is TRBD1 (5 bases). The CDR3 has 14 residues. V was clipped by 3 bases and J by 0 bases, with 11 bases between them. Germline loops: CDR1 GTSNPN, CDR2 SVGIG (reference sequence). CDR3 sequence reads: CAWRQGPMNTEAFF. The CDR3, as DNA: TGTGCCTGGAGGCAGGGCCCCATGAACACTGAAGCTTTCTTT.

The rearrangement joins TRBV7-9 to TRBJ2-1; TRBD1 agrees at 9 bases. The germline gives CDR1 SEHNR, CDR2 FQNEAQ (reference sequence). J was trimmed by 6 bases and V by 7 bases; bases with no gene match: 10. The CDR3 length is 15 residues. CDR3: CASIKDRGNGNEQFF. DNA for the CDR3: TGTGCCAGCATCAAGGACAGGGGTAATGGCAATGAGCAGTTCTTC. Complete variable domain (other parts from reference TRBV7-9 and TRBJ2-1): DTGVSQNPRHKITKRGQNVTFRCDPISEHNRLYWYRQTLGQGPEFLTYFQNEAQLEKSRLLSDRFSAERPKGSFSTLEIQRTEQGDSAMYLCASIKDRGNGNEQFFGPGTRLTVL.

This clone has more than one count but fewer than ten. The chain carries TRBV19 and TRBJ1-2; D might be TRBD1 (6 bases). Germline CDR1 is LNHDA and CDR2 is SQIVND (reference sequence). V gave up 3 bases and J gave up 7 bases, with 15 bases separating them. The CDR3 is made up of 14 amino acids. CDR3 nucleotides: TGTGCCAGTAGTATCTCAGGGGCACTAAGTGGCTACACCTTC. Translating gives CASSISGALSGYTF.

This clone occurred a few times. This rearrangement joins TRBV7-2 to TRBJ2-7; D may be TRBD2 (5 bases). Germline loops: CDR1 SGHTA, CDR2 FQGNSA. The CDR3 contains 14 residues. V shed 5 bases and J shed 0 bases, with 11 bases lying between them. CDR3 amino acids: CASSHFGISYEQYF. The DNA for the CDR3 is TGTGCCAGCAGCCATTTCGGGATCTCCTACGAGCAGTACTTC.

Details on this clone: Other nucleotide sequences from this sample produce the same CDR3. The chain has TRBV5-1 and TRBJ2-7; 11 bases match TRBD2. V shed 8 bases, J shed 3 bases, and the junction held 10 bases outside the gene matches. The CDR3 loop spans 15 amino acids. CDR1 SGHRS and CDR2 YFSETQ come from the germline V gene. The CDR3 sequence: CASSPTGTSGYEQYF. In nucleotides, the CDR3 is TGCGCCAGTAGCCCCACGGGGACTAGCGGCTACGAGCAGTACTTC. Variable domain in full (rest from reference TRBV5-1 and TRBJ2-7): KAGVTQTPRYLIKTRGQQVTLSCSPISGHRSVSWYQQTPGQGLQFLFEYFSETQRNKGNFPGRFSGRQFSNSRSEMNVSTLELGDSALYLCASSPTGTSGYEQYFGPGTRLTVT.